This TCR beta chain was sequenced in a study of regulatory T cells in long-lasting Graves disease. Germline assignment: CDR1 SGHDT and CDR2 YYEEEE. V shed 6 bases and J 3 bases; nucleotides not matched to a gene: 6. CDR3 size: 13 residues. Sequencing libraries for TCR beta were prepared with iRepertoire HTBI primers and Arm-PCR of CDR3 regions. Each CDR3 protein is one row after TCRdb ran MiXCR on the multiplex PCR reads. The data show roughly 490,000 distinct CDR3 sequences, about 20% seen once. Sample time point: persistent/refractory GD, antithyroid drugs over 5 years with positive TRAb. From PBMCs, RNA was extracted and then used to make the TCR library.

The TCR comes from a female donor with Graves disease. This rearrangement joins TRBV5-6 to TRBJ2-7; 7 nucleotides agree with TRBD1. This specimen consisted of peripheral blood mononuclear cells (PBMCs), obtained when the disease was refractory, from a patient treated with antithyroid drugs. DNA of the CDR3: TGTGCCAGCACCGAGACAGGGATCTACGAGCAGTACTTC. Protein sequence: CASTETGIYEQYF. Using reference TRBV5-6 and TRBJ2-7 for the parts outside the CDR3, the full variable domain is DAGVTQSPTHLIKTRGQQVTLRCSPKSGHDTVSWYQQALGQGPQFIFQYYEEEERQRGNFPDRFSGHQFPNYSSELNVNALLLGDSALYLCASTETGIYEQYFGPGTRLTVT.